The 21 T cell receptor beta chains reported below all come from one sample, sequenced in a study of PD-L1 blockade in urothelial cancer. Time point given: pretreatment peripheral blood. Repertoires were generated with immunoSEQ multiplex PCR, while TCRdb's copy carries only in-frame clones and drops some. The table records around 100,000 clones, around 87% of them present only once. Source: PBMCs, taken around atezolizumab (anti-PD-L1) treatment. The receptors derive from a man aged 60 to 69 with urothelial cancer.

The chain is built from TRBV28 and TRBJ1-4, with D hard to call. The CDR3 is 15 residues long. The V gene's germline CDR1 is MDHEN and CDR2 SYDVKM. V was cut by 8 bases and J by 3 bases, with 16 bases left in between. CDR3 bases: TGTGCCAGCGGCGAAGACTTAAGATCTAATGAAAAACTGTTTTTT. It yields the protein CASGEDLRSNEKLFF. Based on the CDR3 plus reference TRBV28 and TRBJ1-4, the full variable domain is DVKVTQSSRYLVKRTGEKVFLECVQDMDHENMFWYRQDPGLGLRLIYFSYDVKMKEKGDIPEGYSVSREKKERFSLILESASTNQTSMYLCASGEDLRSNEKLFFGSGTQLSVL.

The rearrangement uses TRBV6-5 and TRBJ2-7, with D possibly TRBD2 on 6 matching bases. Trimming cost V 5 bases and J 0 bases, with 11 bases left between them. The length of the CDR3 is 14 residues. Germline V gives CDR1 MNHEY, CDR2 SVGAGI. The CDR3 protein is CASSLGDFSYEQYF. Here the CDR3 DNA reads TGTGCCAGCAGTCTTGGGGACTTCTCCTACGAGCAGTACTTC.

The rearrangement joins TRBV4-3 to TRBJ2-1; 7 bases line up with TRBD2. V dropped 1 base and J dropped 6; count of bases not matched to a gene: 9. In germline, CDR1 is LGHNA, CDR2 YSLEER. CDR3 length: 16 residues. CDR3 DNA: TGCGCCAGCAGCCAAGTTACTGGGTGGGGGGGCAATGAGCAGTTCTTC. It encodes CASSQVTGWGGNEQFF.

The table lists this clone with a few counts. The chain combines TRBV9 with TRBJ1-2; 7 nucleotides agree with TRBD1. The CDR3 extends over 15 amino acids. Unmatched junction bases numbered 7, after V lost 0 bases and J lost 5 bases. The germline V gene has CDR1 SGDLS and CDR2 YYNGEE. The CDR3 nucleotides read TGTGCCAGCAGCGTAGTCGAGACAGGGTTATATGGCTACACCTTC. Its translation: CASSVVETGLYGYTF.

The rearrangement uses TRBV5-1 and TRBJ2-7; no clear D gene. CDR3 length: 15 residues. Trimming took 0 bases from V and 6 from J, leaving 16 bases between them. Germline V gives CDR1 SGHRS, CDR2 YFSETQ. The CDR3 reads CASSLVASARGEQYF. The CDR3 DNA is TGCGCCAGCAGCTTGGTAGCAAGTGCCCGCGGCGAGCAGTACTTC.

CDR3 in amino acids: CASSLTGQAEGGYTF. The CDR3, as DNA: TGTGCCAGCAGCTTAACCGGACAGGCGGAAGGTGGCTACACCTTC. V and J are TRBV7-3 and TRBJ1-2; 7 bases map to TRBD1. This CDR3 contains 15 residues. Germline V gives CDR1 SGHTA, CDR2 FQGTGA. Trimming at V came to 0 bases and at J to 7 bases, leaving 8 bases not matched to a gene.

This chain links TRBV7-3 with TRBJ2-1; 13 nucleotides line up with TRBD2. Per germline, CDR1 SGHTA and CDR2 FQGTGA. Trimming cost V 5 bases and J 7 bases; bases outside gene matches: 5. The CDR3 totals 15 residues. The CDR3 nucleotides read TGTGCCAGCAGCCAACTAGCGGGAGGGGTGAATGAGCAGTTCTTC. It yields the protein CASSQLAGGVNEQFF.

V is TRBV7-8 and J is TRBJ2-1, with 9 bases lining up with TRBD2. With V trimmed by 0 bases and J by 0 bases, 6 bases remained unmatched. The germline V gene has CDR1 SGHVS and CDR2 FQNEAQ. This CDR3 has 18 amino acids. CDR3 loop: CASSLAGWRGGSYNEQFF. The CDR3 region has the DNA TGTGCCAGCAGCTTAGCGGGTTGGCGGGGGGGCTCCTACAATGAGCAGTTCTTC.

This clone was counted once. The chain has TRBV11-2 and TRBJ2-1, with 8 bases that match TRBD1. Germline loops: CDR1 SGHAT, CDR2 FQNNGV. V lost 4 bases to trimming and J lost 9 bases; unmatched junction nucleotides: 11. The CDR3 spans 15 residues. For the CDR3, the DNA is TGTGCCAGCAGCTCCACACCGGGACAGGTAATTGAGCAGTTCTTC. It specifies CASSSTPGQVIEQFF.

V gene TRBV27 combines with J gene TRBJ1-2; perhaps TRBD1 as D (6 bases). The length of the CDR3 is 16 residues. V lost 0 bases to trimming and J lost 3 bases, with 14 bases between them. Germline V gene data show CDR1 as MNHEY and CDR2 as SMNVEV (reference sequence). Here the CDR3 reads CASSLSRQVLYYGYTF. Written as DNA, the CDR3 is TGTGCCAGCAGTTTATCGAGACAGGTATTATACTATGGCTACACCTTC.

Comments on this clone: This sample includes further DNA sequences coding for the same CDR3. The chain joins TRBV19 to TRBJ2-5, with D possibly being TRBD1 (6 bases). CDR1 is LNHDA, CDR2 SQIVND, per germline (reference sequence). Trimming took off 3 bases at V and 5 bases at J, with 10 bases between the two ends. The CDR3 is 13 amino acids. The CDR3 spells CASSISGGETQYF. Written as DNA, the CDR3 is TGTGCCAGTAGTATTAGTGGGGGCGAGACCCAGTACTTC.

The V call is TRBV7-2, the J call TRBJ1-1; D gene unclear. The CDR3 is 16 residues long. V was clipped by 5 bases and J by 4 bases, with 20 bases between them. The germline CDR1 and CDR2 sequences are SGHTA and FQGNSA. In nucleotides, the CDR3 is TGTGCCAGCAGCCCCAGTCTGAGGCCCGGCGGCACTGAAGCTTTCTTT. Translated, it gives CASSPSLRPGGTEAFF.

CDR3 sequence: CASSTARTGDQPQHF. The CDR3 DNA follows: TGTGCCAGTAGTACCGCCCGCACGGGAGATCAGCCCCAGCATTTT. The rearrangement joins TRBV19 to TRBJ1-5; D gene unclear. This CDR3 region has 15 residues. V was pared by 4 bases and J by 5 bases, with 15 bases between. CDR1 and CDR2 from the germline V gene are LNHDA and SQIVND (reference sequence).

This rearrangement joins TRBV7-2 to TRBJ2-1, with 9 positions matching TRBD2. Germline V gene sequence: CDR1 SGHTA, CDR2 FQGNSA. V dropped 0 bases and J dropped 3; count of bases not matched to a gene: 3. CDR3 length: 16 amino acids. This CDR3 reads CASSLAAGGLYNEQFF. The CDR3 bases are TGTGCCAGCAGCTTAGCGGCGGGAGGGCTCTACAATGAGCAGTTCTTC.

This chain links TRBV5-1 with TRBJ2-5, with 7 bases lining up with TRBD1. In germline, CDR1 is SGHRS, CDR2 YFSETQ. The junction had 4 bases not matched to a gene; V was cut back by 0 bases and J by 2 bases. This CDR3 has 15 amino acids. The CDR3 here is CASSLAAGGQETQYF. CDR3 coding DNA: TGCGCCAGCAGCTTGGCGGCAGGGGGTCAAGAGACCCAGTACTTC.

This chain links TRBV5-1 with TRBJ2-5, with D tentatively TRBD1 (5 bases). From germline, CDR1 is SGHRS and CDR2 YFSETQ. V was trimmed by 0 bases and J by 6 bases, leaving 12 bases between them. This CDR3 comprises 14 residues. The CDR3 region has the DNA TGCGCCAGCAGCTTGGAAGGGGCTCCAAAGACCCAGTACTTC. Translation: CASSLEGAPKTQYF.

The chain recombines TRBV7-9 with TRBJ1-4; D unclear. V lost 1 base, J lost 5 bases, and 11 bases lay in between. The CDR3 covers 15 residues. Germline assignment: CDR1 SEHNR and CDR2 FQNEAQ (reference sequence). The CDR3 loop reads CASSLGSPGNEKLFF. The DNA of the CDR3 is TGTGCCAGCAGCTTAGGATCCCCGGGGAATGAAAAACTGTTTTTT.

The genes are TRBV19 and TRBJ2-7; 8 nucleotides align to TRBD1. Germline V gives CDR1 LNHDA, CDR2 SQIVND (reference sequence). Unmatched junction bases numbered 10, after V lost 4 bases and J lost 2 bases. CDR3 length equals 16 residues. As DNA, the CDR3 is TGTGCCAGTAGTAACCCCGGACAGGGTCTGACCTACGAGCAGTACTTC. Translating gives CASSNPGQGLTYEQYF.

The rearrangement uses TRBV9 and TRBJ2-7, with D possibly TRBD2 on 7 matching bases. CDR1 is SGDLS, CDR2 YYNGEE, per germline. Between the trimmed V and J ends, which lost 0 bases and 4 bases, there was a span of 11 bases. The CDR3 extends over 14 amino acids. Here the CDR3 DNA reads TGTGCCAGCAGCGTAGCGGGGGGCCGGTACGAGCAGTACTTC. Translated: CASSVAGGRYEQYF.

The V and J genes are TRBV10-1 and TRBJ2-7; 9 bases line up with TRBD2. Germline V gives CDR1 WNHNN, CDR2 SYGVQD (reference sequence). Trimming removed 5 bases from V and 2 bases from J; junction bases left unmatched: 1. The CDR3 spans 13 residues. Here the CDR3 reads CASSLAGTYEQYF. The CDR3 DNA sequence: TGCGCCAGCAGTCTAGCGGGAACCTACGAGCAGTACTTC.

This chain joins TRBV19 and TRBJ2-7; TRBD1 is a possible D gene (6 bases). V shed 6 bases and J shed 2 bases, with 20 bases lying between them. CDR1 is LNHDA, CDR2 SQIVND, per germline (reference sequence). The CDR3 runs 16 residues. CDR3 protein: CASSAGRGQAPYEQYF. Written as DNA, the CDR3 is TGTGCCAGTAGCGCTGGTAGGGGACAAGCACCCTACGAGCAGTACTTC.